This note documents a single T cell receptor (beta chain) sequence. In its sample, this clone was seen once. Its recognized antigen is unknown. Base quality data are lacking; no much larger clone is found one base away. The CDR3 regions of human TCRbeta chains were subjected to immunosequencing. The original pipeline was this. TCRs in the repertoires were matched against a reference library of SARS-CoV-2-specific TCRs that had been generated with the MIRA antigen-specificity platform. Breadth was defined as the fraction of unique TCRs that were SARS-CoV-2-associated. Depth was defined as the fraction of total T cells that were SARS-CoV-2-associated. Using the MIRA data, every spike-specific TCR was mapped to the spike region that the TCR reacted to and assigned to either a CD4 or a CD8 class. Log10-transformed breadth and depth values were compared by one-way ANOVA with Sidak's multiple comparisons tests. Not all clones reach the TCRdb copy of this immuneACCESS table, which keeps in-frame sequences only. Checked studies attribute under half of the gap to unresolved V genes and leave the rest unexplained. V, J and clone size were drawn from that table, and D and trimming were deduced from the DNA. The sample has about 120,000 clones on record, approximately 86% of them singletons. Clones ranked in the top ten supply roughly 2.3% of the sample.

This record belongs to a study of T cell responses to AZD1222 COVID-19 vaccine (dated by TCRdb to about 2021). Broadly, across the study: AZD1222 recipients with second doses at about 4 weeks or about 12 weeks were pooled, because spike-specific TCR depth and breadth did not differ between schedules. A total of 233 trial participants underwent TCR sequencing, of whom some 210 received two doses of AZD1222 and approximately 25 received two doses of the MenACWY control vaccine. Trial participants were enrolled by age into 18-55, 56-69 and 70-plus year subgroups, with roughly 150, 30 and 60 TCR-sequenced participants respectively.

Reading the label with the study, this specimen's time point is: baseline before first vaccination. The vaccinee samples were drawn from two UK trials, COV001 and COV002, one of which was a single-blind randomized controlled phase 2/3 trial testing AZD1222 (ChAdOx1 nCoV-19) in healthy adults. Trial participant PBMC samples were collected at day 0 and day 28 after the second dose for TCRbeta chain sequencing. Between the V and J ends, shortened by 5 bases and 6 bases respectively, the junction contains 7 bases. There are 12 amino acids in the CDR3, from cysteine to phenylalanine inclusive. Of all the DNA, just the CDR3 is kept, 36 bases in frame from base 1. CDR1 is given as SGHTA and CDR2 as FQGTGA, both from the germline V gene. Overall study outcomes, separate from this receptor: Most participants were white British and females outnumbered males, and the authors suggested that clonal diversity may have been underestimated. Reportedly, almost half of the unique spike-specific TCRs recognized epitopes lying outside the regions that are mutated in the B.1.351 and B.1.1.7 variants. Because no day 14 peak-response samples were available, repertoires were characterized only after the peak T cell response. Vaccine-associated CD4 TCRs spanned the whole spike protein, with dominant responses in regions 160-218 and 743-854. Conclusions about previously exposed vaccinees were limited because only six AZD1222 recipients were SARS-CoV-2 seropositive at baseline. In the small 56-69-year group, the increase in depth fell short of significance, most likely because of low power. A significant rise in spike-specific TCR breadth and depth was observed after two AZD1222 doses relative to day 0 and relative to MenACWY recipients.

The sample was peripheral blood, taken on day 0 of AZD1222 vaccination. The V and J segments used are TRBV7-3 and TRBJ2-2, with the D gene not clear enough to name. The clonotype was recovered from an adult in good health. The DNA sequence is as follows: TGTGCCAGCAGCCATTCCTCCGGGGAGCTGTTTTTT. This encodes CASSHSSGELFF.